Listed here are 2 T cell receptor delta chains from one sample, sequenced in a study of delta chain sequences of gamma delta T cells. TCRdb applied CATT to the PCR reads for clone calling. In the table there are around 3,500 delta-chain clones, about 61% of which are singletons. The sequenced material came from a tumor sample. These receptors all come from a human donor with breast cancer.

Details on this clone: This sequence is one base from a far larger clone and is likely a read error. This specimen includes other DNA sequences encoding the same CDR3. The J gene is TRDJ1, the V gene TRDV2, with D hard to call. The CDR3 extends over 17 amino acids. Germline loops: CDR1 GEAIGNYY, CDR2 EKD. Trimming removed 3 bases at V and 3 bases at J, with 22 bases between. The CDR3 DNA reads as TGTGCCTGTGACCCAATACAGCCTCCAGAGTTCTCCGATAAACTCATCTTT. This codes for CACDPIQPPEFSDKLIF.

As for this clone: TCRdb lists the protein of a much larger clone for this DNA, which differs at residues 10 and 17, so this is likely a read error; the protein given here is translated from the DNA itself. This chain links TRDV2 with TRDJ1; D possibly corresponds to TRDD3 (5 bases). Germline assignment: CDR1 GEAIGNYY and CDR2 EKD. This CDR3 has 20 residues. This CDR3 is CACDTVSREVDRPYTDTLIF. The CDR3 DNA reads TGTGCCTGTGACACCGTGTCAAGGGAGGTGGACCGACCTTACACCGATACACTCATCTTT.